The clone carrying this TCR beta chain appeared once. The data originate from a study of blood T cell repertoires in COVID-19. Study-wide background: The study drew acute and convalescent COVID-19 samples from the United States, Italy and Spain. The cDNA or gDNA used as material had been derived from T cells, B-cell-depleted T cells, or PBMCs.

Trimming removed 4 bases from V and 10 bases from J; junction bases left unmatched: 9. The CDR3 is 13 amino acids. Only in-frame clones appear in the TCRdb table, and some are missing; sequencing was by immunoSEQ multiplex PCR. The repertoire holds about 170,000 clones, with more than 70% as singletons. The sequencing input was peripheral blood. The chain uses TRBV12-3 or TRBV12-4 and TRBJ1-2, with 7 bases aligning to TRBD1. The receptor was isolated from a man aged 50-59 years who had recovered from COVID-19. CDR3 coding DNA: TGTGCCAGCAGTTCAAGTAGGGGGCGCGTCTACACCTTC. It translates to CASSSSRGRVYTF.